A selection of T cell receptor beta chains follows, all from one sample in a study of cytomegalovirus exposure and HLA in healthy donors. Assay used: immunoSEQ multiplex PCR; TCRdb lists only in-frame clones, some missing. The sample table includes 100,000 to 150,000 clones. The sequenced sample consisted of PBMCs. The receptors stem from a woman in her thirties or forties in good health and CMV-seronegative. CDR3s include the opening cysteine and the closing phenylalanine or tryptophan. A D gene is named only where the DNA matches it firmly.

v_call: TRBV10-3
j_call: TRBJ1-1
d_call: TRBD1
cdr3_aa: CAISLGTGVTEAFF
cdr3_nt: TGTGCCATCAGTCTCGGGACAGGGGTAACTGAAGCTTTCTTT

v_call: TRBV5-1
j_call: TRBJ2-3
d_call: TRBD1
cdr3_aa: CASSPGQGLTDTQYF
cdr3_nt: TGCGCCAGCAGCCCGGGACAGGGGCTAACAGATACGCAGTATTTT

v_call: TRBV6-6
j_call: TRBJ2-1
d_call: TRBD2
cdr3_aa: CASSQLAGLDEQFF
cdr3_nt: TGTGCCAGCAGTCAACTAGCGGGGTTGGATGAGCAGTTCTTC

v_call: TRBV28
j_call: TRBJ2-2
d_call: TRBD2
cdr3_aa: CASSLLGRGTSGSGELFF
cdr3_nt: TGTGCCAGCAGTTTATTAGGGCGCGGGACTAGCGGCTCCGGGGAGCTGTTTTTT

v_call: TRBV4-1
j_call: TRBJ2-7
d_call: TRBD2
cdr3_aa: CASSQASGGLSYEQYF
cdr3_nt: TGCGCCAGCAGCCAGGCCAGCGGGGGCCTCTCCTACGAGCAGTACTTC

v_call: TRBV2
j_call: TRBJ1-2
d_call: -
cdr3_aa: CASRNRERANYGYTF
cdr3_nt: TGTGCCAGCAGGAACAGGGAGAGAGCTAACTATGGCTACACCTTC

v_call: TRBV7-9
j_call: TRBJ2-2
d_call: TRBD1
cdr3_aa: CASSPGTDAGTGELFF
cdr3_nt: TGTGCCAGCAGCCCAGGGACAGATGCGGGCACCGGGGAGCTGTTTTTT

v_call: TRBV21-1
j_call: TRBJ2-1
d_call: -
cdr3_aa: CASPPPHEQFF
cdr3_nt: TGTGCCAGTCCTCCCCCCCATGAGCAGTTCTTC

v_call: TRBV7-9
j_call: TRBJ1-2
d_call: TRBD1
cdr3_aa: CASSSWTGGFDYGYTF
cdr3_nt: TGTGCCAGCAGCTCTTGGACAGGGGGGTTTGACTATGGCTACACCTTC

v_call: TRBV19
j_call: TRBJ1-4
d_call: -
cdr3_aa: CASSPQSNEKLFF
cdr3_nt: TGTGCCAGTAGCCCACAGAGTAATGAAAAACTGTTTTTT

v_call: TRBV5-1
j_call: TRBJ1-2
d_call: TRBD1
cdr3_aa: CASSLAIGTALNYGYTF
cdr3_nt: TGCGCCAGCAGCTTGGCCATTGGGACAGCCTTAAACTATGGCTACACCTTC

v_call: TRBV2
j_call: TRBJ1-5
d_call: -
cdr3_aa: CASVGNRGNQPQHF
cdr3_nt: TGTGCCAGCGTGGGGAACAGGGGCAATCAGCCCCAGCATTTT

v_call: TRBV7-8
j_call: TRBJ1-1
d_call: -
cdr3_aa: CASSLEAVMNTEAFF
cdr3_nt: TGTGCCAGCAGCTTAGAGGCGGTAATGAACACTGAAGCTTTCTTT

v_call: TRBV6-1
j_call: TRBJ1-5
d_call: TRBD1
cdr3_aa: CASSSSTGSNQPQHF
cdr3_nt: TGTGCCAGCAGTAGCTCGACAGGGAGCAATCAGCCCCAGCATTTT

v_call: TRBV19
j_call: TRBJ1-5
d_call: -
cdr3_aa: CASSIGQRGSNQPQHF
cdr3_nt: TGTGCCAGTAGTATAGGACAGCGGGGTAGCAATCAGCCCCAGCATTTT

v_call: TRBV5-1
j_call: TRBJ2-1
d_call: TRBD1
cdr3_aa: CASSPEYRDRGRIEQFF
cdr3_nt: TGCGCCAGCAGCCCCGAGTACCGGGACAGGGGTCGGATTGAGCAGTTCTTC

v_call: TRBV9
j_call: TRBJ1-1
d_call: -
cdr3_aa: CASGRTGERAEAFF
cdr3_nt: TGTGCCAGCGGACGTACGGGAGAGAGGGCTGAAGCTTTCTTT

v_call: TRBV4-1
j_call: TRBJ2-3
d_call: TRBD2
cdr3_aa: CASSKLAGGYDTQYF
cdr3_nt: TGCGCCAGCAGCAAACTAGCGGGGGGGTACGATACGCAGTATTTT

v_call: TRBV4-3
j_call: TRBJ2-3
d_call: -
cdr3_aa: CASSQEVPASSTDTQYF
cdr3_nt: TGCGCCAGCAGCCAAGAGGTGCCAGCGAGCAGCACAGATACGCAGTATTTT

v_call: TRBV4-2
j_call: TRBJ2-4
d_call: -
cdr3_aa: CASSQYEGGAKNIQYF
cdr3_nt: TGTGCCAGCAGCCAATACGAGGGGGGGGCCAAAAACATTCAGTACTTC

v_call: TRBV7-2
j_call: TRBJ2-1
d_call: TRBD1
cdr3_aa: CASSFRTGGIDNEQFF
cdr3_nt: TGTGCCAGCAGCTTTCGGACAGGGGGAATTGACAATGAGCAGTTCTTC

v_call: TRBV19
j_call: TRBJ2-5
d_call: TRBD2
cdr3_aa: CASSQRGWETQYF
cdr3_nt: TGTGCCAGTAGTCAGCGGGGGTGGGAGACCCAGTACTTC

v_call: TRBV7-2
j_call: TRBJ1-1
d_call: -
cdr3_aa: CASSLESSRTEAFF
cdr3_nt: TGTGCCAGCAGCTTAGAGTCTTCGCGGACTGAAGCTTTCTTT

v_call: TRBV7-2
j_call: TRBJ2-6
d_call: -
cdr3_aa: CASSSSSGANVLTF
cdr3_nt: TGTGCCAGCAGCTCCAGCTCTGGGGCCAACGTCCTGACTTTC

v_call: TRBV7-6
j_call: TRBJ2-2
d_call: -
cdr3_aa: CASSGWGRIGELFF
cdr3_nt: TGTGCCAGCAGCGGTTGGGGCCGTATCGGGGAGCTGTTTTTT

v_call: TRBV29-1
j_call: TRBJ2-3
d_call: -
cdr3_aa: CSVMTDGTDTQYF
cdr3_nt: TGCAGCGTCATGACTGACGGCACAGATACGCAGTATTTT

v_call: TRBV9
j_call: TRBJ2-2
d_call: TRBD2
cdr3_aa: CASSVGPSGGVTGELFF
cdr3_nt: TGTGCCAGCAGCGTAGGACCTAGCGGGGGGGTTACCGGGGAGCTGTTTTTT

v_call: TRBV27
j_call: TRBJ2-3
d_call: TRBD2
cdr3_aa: CASSSPAGGADTQYF
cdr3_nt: TGTGCCAGCAGTTCCCCAGCGGGGGGGGCAGATACGCAGTATTTT

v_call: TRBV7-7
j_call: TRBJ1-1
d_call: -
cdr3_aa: CASSEQRNTEAFF
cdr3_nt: TGTGCTAGCAGTGAACAGAGGAACACTGAAGCTTTCTTT

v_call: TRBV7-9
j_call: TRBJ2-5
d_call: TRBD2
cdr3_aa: CASSHDLAGRETQYF
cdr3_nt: TGTGCCAGCAGCCACGACTTAGCGGGGAGAGAGACCCAGTACTTC

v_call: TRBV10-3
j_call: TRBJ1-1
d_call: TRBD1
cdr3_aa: CAISGGTGNTEAFF
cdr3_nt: TGTGCCATCAGTGGAGGGACAGGGAACACTGAAGCTTTCTTT

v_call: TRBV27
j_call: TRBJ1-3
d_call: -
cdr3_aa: CASSFTGVGNTIYF
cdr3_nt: TGTGCCAGCAGTTTTACGGGGGTGGGAAACACCATATATTTT

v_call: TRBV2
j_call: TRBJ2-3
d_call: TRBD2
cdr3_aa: CASSWELADPYTDTQYF
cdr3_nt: TGTGCCAGCAGTTGGGAACTAGCGGATCCTTACACAGATACGCAGTATTTT

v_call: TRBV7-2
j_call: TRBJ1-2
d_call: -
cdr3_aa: CASSPDTIGGYTF
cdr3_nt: TGTGCCAGCAGCCCGGACACAATCGGCGGCTACACCTTC

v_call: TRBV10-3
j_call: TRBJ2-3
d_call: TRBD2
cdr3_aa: CATIGGGSDTQYF
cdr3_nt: TGTGCCACTATCGGGGGGGGGTCAGATACGCAGTATTTT

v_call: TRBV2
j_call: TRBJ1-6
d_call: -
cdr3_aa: CASCALSSYNSPLHF
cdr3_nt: TGTGCCAGCTGCGCCTTAAGCTCCTATAATTCACCCCTCCACTTT

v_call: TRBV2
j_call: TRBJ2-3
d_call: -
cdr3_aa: CASIESSTDTQYF
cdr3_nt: TGTGCCAGCATTGAGAGTAGCACAGATACGCAGTATTTT

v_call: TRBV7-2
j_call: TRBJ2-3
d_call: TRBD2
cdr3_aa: CASSLMASGGADTQYF
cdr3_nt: TGTGCCAGCAGCTTAATGGCTAGCGGGGGGGCAGATACGCAGTATTTT

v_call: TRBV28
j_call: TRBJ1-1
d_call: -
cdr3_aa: CASSLQTPGNTEAFF
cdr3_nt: TGTGCCAGCAGTTTACAAACACCTGGGAACACTGAAGCTTTCTTT

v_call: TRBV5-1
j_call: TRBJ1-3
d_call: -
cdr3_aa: CASSLRSGGNTIYF
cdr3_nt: TGCGCCAGCAGCTTGCGGTCAGGCGGAAACACCATATATTTT

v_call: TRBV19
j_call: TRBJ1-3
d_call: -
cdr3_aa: CASKVGKGNTIYF
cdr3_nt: TGTGCCAGTAAGGTCGGGAAAGGAAACACCATATATTTT